These T cell receptor beta chains were read from a single sample in a study of regulatory T cells in long-lasting Graves disease. From the multiplex PCR reads, TCRdb called clonotypes with MiXCR, one entry per CDR3 protein. The sample carries about 470,000 distinct CDR3 sequences, less than 25% recorded once. The specimen was peripheral blood mononuclear cells (PBMCs), collected when the disease was refractory, from a patient treated with antithyroid drugs. All receptors derive from a female donor with Graves disease. Both conserved end residues are part of each CDR3. D genes are given only for firm matches. Some rows have no size entry. The others give once, few or many, or a class for an expanded clone.

d_gene,v_gene,j_gene,abundance,CDR3nt,CDR3aa
TRBD2,TRBV7-2,TRBJ2-7,NA,TGTGCCAGCAGCTTATATGCTAGCGGGAGTACGGGCTCCTACGAGCAGTACTTC,CASSLYASGSTGSYEQYF
NA,TRBV2,TRBJ1-4,NA,TGTGCCAGCAGTAGTGGGGAAGCTAATGAAAAACTGTTTTTT,CASSSGEANEKLFF
TRBD1,TRBV6-1,TRBJ1-5,few,TGTGCCAGCACAAACACCGGGACAGGGCACAATCAGCCCCAGCATTTT,CASTNTGTGHNQPQHF
NA,TRBV20-1,TRBJ1-2,many,TGCAGTGCTACCGTTACGAGACCTGGGGGCTACACCTTC,CSATVTRPGGYTF
TRBD2,TRBV7-9,TRBJ2-1,few,TGTGCCAGCAGCGCTTGGGGGCTAGCGGGTACTAGCTCCTACAATGAGCAGTTCTTC,CASSAWGLAGTSSYNEQFF
TRBD1,TRBV7-9,TRBJ2-7,NA,TGTGCCAGCAGCCCCGAGGACAGGCTGTACGAGCAGTACTTC,CASSPEDRLYEQYF
NA,TRBV7-8,TRBJ2-7,few,TGTGCCAGCAGCTTAGCCACCCGGGGGAATGGCGAGCAGTACTTC,CASSLATRGNGEQYF
NA,TRBV20-1,TRBJ2-7,many,TGCAGTGCTAGAGATTTCGGCCGCTCCTACGAGCAGTACTTC,CSARDFGRSYEQYF
NA,TRBV12-3/TRBV12-4,TRBJ2-5,many,TGTGCCAGCAGTTTACACTATCAAGAGACCCAGTACTTC,CASSLHYQETQYF
TRBD2,TRBV28,TRBJ2-7,NA,TGCGCCAGCAGCCAAGATGGGACTAGCTTTTTAAGTACGAGCTTC,CASSQDGTSFLSTSF
TRBD2,TRBV20-1,TRBJ2-7,many,TGCAGTGCTAGAGATTGGGCGGGAGGCATCGACGAGCAGTACTTC,CSARDWAGGIDEQYF
NA,TRBV24-1,TRBJ1-2,many,TGTGCCACCAGTGAGGGTGTCTATGGCTACACCTTC,CATSEGVYGYTF
NA,TRBV14,TRBJ2-2,NA,TGTGCCAGCAGCCACATGGGCACCGGGGAGCTGTTTTTT,CASSHMGTGELFF
NA,TRBV10-3,TRBJ2-7,many,TGTGCCATCAAGGCGACTGCCCCGGACGAGCAGTACTTC,CAIKATAPDEQYF
TRBD2,TRBV12-3/TRBV12-4,TRBJ2-7,many,TGTGCCAGCAGTTTAACTCCGGGACTAGCGGGACGGGAGCAGTACTTC,CASSLTPGLAGREQYF
NA,TRBV28,TRBJ2-7,many,TGTGCCAGCAGTTTGTCGCGGAGTCGGGAGCAGTACTTC,CASSLSRSREQYF
NA,TRBV7-9,TRBJ2-1,NA,TGTGCCAGCAGATTCGGACCGATCTACAATGAGCAGTTCTTC,CASRFGPIYNEQFF
TRBD2,TRBV29-1,TRBJ2-2,NA,TGCAGCGTTGAAGGACTAGCAAACACCGGGGAGCTGTTTTTT,CSVEGLANTGELFF
NA,TRBV18,TRBJ1-4,few,TGTGCCAGCCCTAATGAAAAACTGTTTTTT,CASPNEKLFF
NA,TRBV6-1,TRBJ2-7,many,TGTGCCAGCACTCACGGAGCATCAGGGCAGTACTTC,CASTHGASGQYF
NA,TRBV3-1,TRBJ1-5,few,TGTGCCAGCAGCCAAACAGGTGCGACGAATCAGCCCCAGCATTTT,CASSQTGATNQPQHF
NA,TRBV2,TRBJ2-7,many,TGTGCCAGCAGTGAAGGAGTAGCGAGCTCCTACGAGCAGTACTTC,CASSEGVASSYEQYF
NA,TRBV19,TRBJ1-4,NA,TGTGCCAGTAGTGTTGGGGTCCGCGACAGAGAAAAACTGTTTTTT,CASSVGVRDREKLFF
NA,TRBV18,TRBJ2-1,NA,TGTGCCAGCTCACCACCATCATGGGGAGCAGAGCAGTTCTTC,CASSPPSWGAEQFF
TRBD1,TRBV11-2,TRBJ1-2,many,TGTGCCAGCAGCCCAGGACAGGGGGCTATTCAAGGGGGCTACACCTTC,CASSPGQGAIQGGYTF
NA,TRBV30,TRBJ1-2,few,TGTGCCTGGATTGGGGGAGAGAGCTATGGCTACACCTTC,CAWIGGESYGYTF
NA,TRBV28,TRBJ1-5,many,TGTGCCAGCAGCCCGGCTGACAGTTATAGCAATCAGCCCCAGCATTTT,CASSPADSYSNQPQHF
NA,TRBV5-5,TRBJ2-7,many,TGTGCCAGCAGCGGTTACTCCTACGAGCAGTACTTC,CASSGYSYEQYF
NA,TRBV7-3,TRBJ2-7,many,TGTGCCAGCAGCTTAACAGCGGGCCCAGGCCCCTACGAGCAGTACTTC,CASSLTAGPGPYEQYF
TRBD1,TRBV29-1,TRBJ2-7,NA,TGCAGCTCCACCTCGGGACAGGGGGGCTACGAGCAGTACTTC,CSSTSGQGGYEQYF
NA,TRBV30,TRBJ1-1,NA,TGTGCCCGCGGACTGACGAACACTGAAGCTTTCTTT,CARGLTNTEAFF
TRBD2,TRBV27,TRBJ2-7,many,TGTGCCAGCAGTTTGGGACTAGCGGGAGGTAACTCCTACGAGCAGTACTTC,CASSLGLAGGNSYEQYF
NA,TRBV12-3/TRBV12-4,TRBJ2-7,NA,TGTGCCAGCAGTGAAATAACAAGGAACTTCGAGCAGTACTTC,CASSEITRNFEQYF
TRBD1,TRBV30,TRBJ1-5,many,TGTGCCTGGAGCGGGACAGGAAATCAGCCCCAGCATTTT,CAWSGTGNQPQHF
NA,TRBV7-6,TRBJ1-1,many,TGTGCCAGCAGCTTAGCCGGTGCGGGGGGCACTGAAGCTTTCTTT,CASSLAGAGGTEAFF
NA,TRBV20-1,TRBJ1-2,NA,TGCAGTGCTTTACAGGAAACTAACTATGGCTACACCTTC,CSALQETNYGYTF
NA,TRBV12-3/TRBV12-4,TRBJ1-1,many,TGTGCCAGCAGTTTGGCGTGGGGGAACACTGAAGCTTTCTTT,CASSLAWGNTEAFF
NA,TRBV28,TRBJ2-7,NA,TGTGCCAGCATCCCCGGGACTGGGTCGGTCGAGCAGTACTTC,CASIPGTGSVEQYF
NA,TRBV6-9,TRBJ2-7,NA,TGTGCCAGCCGTTCAGTAGCGAGGCATACCTACGAGCAGTACTTC,CASRSVARHTYEQYF
NA,TRBV7-7,TRBJ2-5,many,TGTGCTAGCAGCTCCAGGAGGGGAGAGACCCAGTACTTC,CASSSRRGETQYF
TRBD1,TRBV28,TRBJ1-1,many,TGTGCCAGCAGGACAGGGGGGCGCACTGAAGCTTTCTTT,CASRTGGRTEAFF
TRBD2,TRBV5-1,TRBJ2-7,many,TGCGCCAGCAGTCGGACTAGCGGGGACTACGAGCAGTACTTC,CASSRTSGDYEQYF
NA,TRBV5-1,TRBJ1-1,few,TGCGCCAGCAGCCTACCGGAACAGGCTCCCAACACTGAAGCTTTCTTT,CASSLPEQAPNTEAFF
NA,TRBV9,TRBJ2-7,few,TGTGCCAGCAGCCCTCCGCGGGCTCGCGGCGAGCAGTACTTC,CASSPPRARGEQYF
NA,TRBV27,TRBJ2-1,NA,TGTGCCAGCAGTTACGGGGCAGGGGGGGTCAATGAGCAGTTCTTC,CASSYGAGGVNEQFF
TRBD1,TRBV29-1,TRBJ2-5,NA,TGCAGCGTTGAAATGGCACAGGGGGCGCGGGAGACCCAGTACTTC,CSVEMAQGARETQYF
NA,TRBV28,TRBJ1-2,many,TGTGCCATCTCGAGGGGAGGGAACTATGGCTACACCTTC,CAISRGGNYGYTF
NA,TRBV20-1,TRBJ2-7,many,TGCAGTGCTAGAGTCAGCGGAGCCTACGAGCAGTACTTC,CSARVSGAYEQYF
NA,TRBV12-3/TRBV12-4,TRBJ1-2,many,TGTGCCAGCACCATCGGCACTAACTATGGCTACACCTTC,CASTIGTNYGYTF